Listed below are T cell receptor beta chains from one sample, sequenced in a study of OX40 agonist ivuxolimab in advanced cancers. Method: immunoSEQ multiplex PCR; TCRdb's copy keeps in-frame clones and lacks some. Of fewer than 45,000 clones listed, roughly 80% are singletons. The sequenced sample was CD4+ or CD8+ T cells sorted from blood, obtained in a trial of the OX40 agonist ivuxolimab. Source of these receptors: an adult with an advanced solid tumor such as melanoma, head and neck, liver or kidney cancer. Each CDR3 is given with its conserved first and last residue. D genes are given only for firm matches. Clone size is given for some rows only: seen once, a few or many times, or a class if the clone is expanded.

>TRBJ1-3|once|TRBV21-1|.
CASSRLCRDRGLLYSGNTIYF
TGTGCCAGTTCGAGACTTTGCCGGGACAGGGGGCTTCTTTACTCTGGAAACACCATATATTTT
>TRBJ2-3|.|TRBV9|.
CASSVDGGRFTDTQYF
TGTGCCAGCAGCGTAGACGGCGGGCGCTTCACAGATACGCAGTATTTT
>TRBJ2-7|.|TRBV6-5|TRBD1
CASSYRVGDSSYEQYF
TGTGCCAGCAGTTACCGGGTTGGGGACAGCTCCTACGAGCAGTACTTC
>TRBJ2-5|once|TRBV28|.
CASTTDLPSGETQYF
TGTGCCAGCACGACAGACCTCCCATCGGGAGAGACCCAGTACTTC
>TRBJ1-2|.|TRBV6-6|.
CASSNTGTPESYGYTF
TGTGCCAGCAGTAACACCGGGACGCCTGAGAGCTATGGCTACACCTTC
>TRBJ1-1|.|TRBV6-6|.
CASSYSGPDTEAFF
TGTGCCAGCAGTTACTCGGGGCCGGACACTGAAGCTTTCTTT
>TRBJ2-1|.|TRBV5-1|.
CASSLVAGDDEQFF
TGCGCCAGCAGCTTGGTAGCAGGGGATGATGAGCAGTTCTTC
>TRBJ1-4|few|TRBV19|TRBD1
CASSMGTAGGEKLFF
TGTGCCAGTAGTATGGGGACAGCCGGTGGGGAAAAACTGTTTTTT
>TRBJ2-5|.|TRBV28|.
CASSLSGAGTQETQYF
TGTGCCAGCAGTTTATCTGGGGCGGGGACCCAAGAGACCCAGTACTTC
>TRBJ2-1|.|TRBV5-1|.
CASSLEAMNEQFF
TGCGCCAGCAGCTTGGAGGCTATGAATGAGCAGTTCTTC
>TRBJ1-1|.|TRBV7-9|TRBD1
CASSREGGAGGTEAFF
TGTGCCAGCAGCCGGGAAGGGGGCGCAGGGGGCACTGAAGCTTTCTTT
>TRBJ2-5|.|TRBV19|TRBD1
CASSPPGTGGETQYF
TGTGCCAGTAGTCCTCCCGGGACAGGGGGAGAGACCCAGTACTTC
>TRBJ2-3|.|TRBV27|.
CATISGGVGDTQYF
TGTGCCACAATAAGCGGCGGAGTAGGTGATACGCAGTATTTT
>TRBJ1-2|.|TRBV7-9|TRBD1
CASSPDRADGYTF
TGTGCCAGCAGCCCGGACAGGGCGGATGGCTACACCTTC
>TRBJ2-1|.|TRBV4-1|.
CASSQDPRYPGSYNEQFF
TGCGCCAGCAGCCAAGACCCACGGTACCCGGGATCCTACAATGAGCAGTTCTTC
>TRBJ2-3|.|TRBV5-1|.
CASSFLGADTQYF
TGCGCCAGCAGCTTCTTGGGGGCAGATACGCAGTATTTT